The TCR beta chain under discussion was sequenced for a study of PD-1 blockade in classical Hodgkin lymphoma. Findings and limits, study-wide: What caused the repertoire differences, perhaps disease activity or prior therapy, remains undefined.

Every single patient, without exception, relapsed after autologous stem cell transplantation, and brentuximab vedotin exposure varied. The germline CDR1 and CDR2 sequences are SNHLY and FYNNEI. V shed 2 bases and J 4 bases; nucleotides not matched to a gene: 17. The CDR3 loop spans 20 amino acids. The data were produced by immunoSEQ multiplex PCR, yet TCRdb's version contains in-frame clones alone and is incomplete. The profile shows approximately 50,000 clones, 85% to 90% of them singletons. Regarding this clone: Its antigen is unknown.

The clonotype originates from a human donor with classical Hodgkin lymphoma. V and J are TRBV2 and TRBJ2-6; TRBD1 aligns across 7 bases. The sequenced sample was peripheral blood mononuclear cells (PBMCs), obtained before the second cycle of nivolumab. The CDR3 DNA follows: TGTGCCAGCAGTGAATCTGGAGCCGGGACAGTTGCTTCCGGGGCCAACGTCCTGACTTTC. It specifies CASSESGAGTVASGANVLTF.